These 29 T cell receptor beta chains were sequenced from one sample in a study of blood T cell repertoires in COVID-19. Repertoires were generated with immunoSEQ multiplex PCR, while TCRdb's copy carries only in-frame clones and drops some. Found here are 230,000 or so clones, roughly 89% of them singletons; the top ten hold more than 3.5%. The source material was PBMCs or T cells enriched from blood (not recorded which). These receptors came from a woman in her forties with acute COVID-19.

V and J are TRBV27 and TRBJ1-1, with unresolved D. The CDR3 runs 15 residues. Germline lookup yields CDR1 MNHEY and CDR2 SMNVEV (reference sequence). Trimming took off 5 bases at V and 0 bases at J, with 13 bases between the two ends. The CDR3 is CASSQMGRMNTEAFF. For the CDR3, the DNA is TGTGCCAGCAGTCAGATGGGCCGTATGAACACTGAAGCTTTCTTT.

CDR3 residues: CASSIRGAAYNEQFF. The CDR3 region has the DNA TGTGCCAGTAGTATACGGGGGGCCGCCTACAATGAGCAGTTCTTC. The chain uses TRBV19 and TRBJ2-1; maybe TRBD2 (7 bases). Germline CDR1 LNHDA, CDR2 SQIVND (reference sequence). This CDR3 has 15 amino acids. Trimming pared 2 bases from V and 2 bases from J, leaving 10 bases between.

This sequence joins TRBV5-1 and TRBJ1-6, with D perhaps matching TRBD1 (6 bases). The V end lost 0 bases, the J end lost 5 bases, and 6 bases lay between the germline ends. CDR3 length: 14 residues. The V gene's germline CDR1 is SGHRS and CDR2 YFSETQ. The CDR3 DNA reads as TGCGCCAGCAGCTTGGACAGGGATAATTCACCCCTCCACTTT. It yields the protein CASSLDRDNSPLHF. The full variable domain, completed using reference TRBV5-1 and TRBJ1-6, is KAGVTQTPRYLIKTRGQQVTLSCSPISGHRSVSWYQQTPGQGLQFLFEYFSETQRNKGNFPGRFSGRQFSNSRSEMNVSTLELGDSALYLCASSLDRDNSPLHFGNGTRLTVT.

The CDR3 here is CASTIQAAQPQHF. In nucleotides, the CDR3 is TGTGCCAGCACTATACAGGCAGCACAGCCCCAGCATTTT. This chain joins TRBV11-3 and TRBJ1-5, with D possibly TRBD1 on 5 matching bases. Deletions cut 7 bases from V and 7 bases from J, with 14 bases between. The CDR3 is made up of 13 amino acids. The germline gives CDR1 SGHNT, CDR2 YENEEA.

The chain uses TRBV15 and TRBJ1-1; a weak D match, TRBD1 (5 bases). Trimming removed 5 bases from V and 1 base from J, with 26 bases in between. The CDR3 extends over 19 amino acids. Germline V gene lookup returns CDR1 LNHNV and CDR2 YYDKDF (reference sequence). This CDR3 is CATSGTFTGTQVWNTEAFF. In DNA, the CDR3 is TGTGCCACCAGCGGGACCTTTACCGGGACTCAAGTTTGGAACACTGAAGCTTTCTTT.

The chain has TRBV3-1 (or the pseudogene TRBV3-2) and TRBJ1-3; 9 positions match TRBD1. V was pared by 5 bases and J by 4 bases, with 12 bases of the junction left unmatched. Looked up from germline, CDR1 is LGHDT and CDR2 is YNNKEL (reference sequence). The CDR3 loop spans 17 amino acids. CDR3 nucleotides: TGTGCCAGCAGCAAAGTTGTCGGGGACAGGGAAGGAAACACCATATATTTT. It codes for CASSKVVGDREGNTIYF.

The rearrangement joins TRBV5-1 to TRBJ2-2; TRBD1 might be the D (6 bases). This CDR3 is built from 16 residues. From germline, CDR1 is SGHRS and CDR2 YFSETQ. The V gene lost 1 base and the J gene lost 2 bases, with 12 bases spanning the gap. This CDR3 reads CASSLSHRDNTGELFF. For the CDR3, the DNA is TGCGCCAGCAGCTTGAGTCACAGGGATAACACCGGGGAGCTGTTTTTT.

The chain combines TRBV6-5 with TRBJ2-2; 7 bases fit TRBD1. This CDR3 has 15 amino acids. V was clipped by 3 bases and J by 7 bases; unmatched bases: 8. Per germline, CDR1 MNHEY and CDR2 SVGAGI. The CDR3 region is CASSYRQGVSGELFF. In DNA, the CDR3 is TGTGCCAGCAGTTATCGACAGGGCGTCAGCGGGGAGCTGTTTTTT.

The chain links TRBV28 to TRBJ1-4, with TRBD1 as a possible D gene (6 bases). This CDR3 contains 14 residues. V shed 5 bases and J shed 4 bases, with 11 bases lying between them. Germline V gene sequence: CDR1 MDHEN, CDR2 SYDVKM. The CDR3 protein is CASSPRGGNEKLFF. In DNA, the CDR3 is TGTGCCAGCAGTCCCCGAGGGGGTAATGAAAAACTGTTTTTT. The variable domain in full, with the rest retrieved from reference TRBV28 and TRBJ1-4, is DVKVTQSSRYLVKRTGEKVFLECVQDMDHENMFWYRQDPGLGLRLIYFSYDVKMKEKGDIPEGYSVSREKKERFSLILESASTNQTSMYLCASSPRGGNEKLFFGSGTQLSVL.

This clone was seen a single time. CDR3 in DNA: TGTGCCACGACAGGGGAGAGTCAGCCCCAGCATTTT. It yields the protein CATTGESQPQHF. V gene TRBV24-1 combines with J gene TRBJ1-5; 8 bases map to TRBD1. J was trimmed by 6 bases and V by 10 bases; bases with no gene match: 4. The CDR3 extends over 12 amino acids. The germline V gene encodes CDR1 KGHDR and CDR2 SFDVKD.

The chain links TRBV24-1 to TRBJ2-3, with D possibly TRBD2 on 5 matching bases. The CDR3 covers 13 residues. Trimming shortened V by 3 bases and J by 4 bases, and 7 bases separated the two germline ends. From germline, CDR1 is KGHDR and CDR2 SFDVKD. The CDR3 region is CATSDERADTQYF. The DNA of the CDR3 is TGTGCCACCAGTGATGAGAGGGCAGATACGCAGTATTTT.

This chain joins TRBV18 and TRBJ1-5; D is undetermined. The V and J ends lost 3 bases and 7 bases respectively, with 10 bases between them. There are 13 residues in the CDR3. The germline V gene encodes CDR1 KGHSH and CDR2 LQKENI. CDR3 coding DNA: TGTGCCAGCTCACCGATGAGTCTCCAGCCCCAGCATTTT. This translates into CASSPMSLQPQHF.

The CDR3 DNA sequence: TGTGCCAGCAGCTTAGTAGGACAGTACAATCAGCCCCAGCATTTT. This encodes CASSLVGQYNQPQHF. The chain joins TRBV7-8 to TRBJ1-5; TRBD1 might be the D (6 bases). Germline-derived CDR1 and CDR2 are SGHVS and FQNEAQ. CDR3 length equals 15 residues. Trimming cost V 1 base and J 3 bases, with 10 bases left between them. The full variable domain, completed using reference TRBV7-8 and TRBJ1-5, is GAGVSQSPRYKVAKRGQDVALRCDPISGHVSLFWYQQALGQGPEFLTYFQNEAQLDKSGLPSDRFFAERPEGSVSTLKIQRTQQEDSAVYLCASSLVGQYNQPQHFGDGTRLSIL.

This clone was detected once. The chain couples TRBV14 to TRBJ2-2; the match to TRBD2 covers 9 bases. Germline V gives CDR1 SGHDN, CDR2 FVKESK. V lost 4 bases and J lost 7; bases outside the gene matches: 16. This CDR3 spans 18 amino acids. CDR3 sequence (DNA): TGTGCCAGCAGCCCCCTTGAACTAGCGGGTGTGAGAATCGGGGAGCTGTTTTTT. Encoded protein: CASSPLELAGVRIGELFF.

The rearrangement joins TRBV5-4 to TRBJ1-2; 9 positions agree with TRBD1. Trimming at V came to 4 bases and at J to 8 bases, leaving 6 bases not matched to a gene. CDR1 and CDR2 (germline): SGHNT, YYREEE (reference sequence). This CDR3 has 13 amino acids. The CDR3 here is CASSVQGAGGYTF. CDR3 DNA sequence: TGTGCCAGCAGCGTACAGGGGGCTGGGGGCTACACCTTC.

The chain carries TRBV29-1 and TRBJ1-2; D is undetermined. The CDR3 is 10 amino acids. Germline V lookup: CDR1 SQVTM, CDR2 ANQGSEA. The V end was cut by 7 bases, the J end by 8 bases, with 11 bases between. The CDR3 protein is CSASIGGYTF. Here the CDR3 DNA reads TGCAGCGCGTCGATCGGGGGCTACACCTTC.

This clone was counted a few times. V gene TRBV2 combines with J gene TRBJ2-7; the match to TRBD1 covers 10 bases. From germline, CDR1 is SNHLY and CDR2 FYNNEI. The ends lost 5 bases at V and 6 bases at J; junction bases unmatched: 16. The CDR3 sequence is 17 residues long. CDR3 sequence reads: CASSRSGTGVLGGEQYV. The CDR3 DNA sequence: TGTGCCAGCAGTCGCTCGGGGACAGGGGTTCTCGGAGGCGAGCAGTACGTC.

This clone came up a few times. CDR3 sequence reads: CARGGRKENRTYEQYF. The CDR3 nucleotides are TGTGCCAGGGGGGGACGGAAAGAAAATAGAACCTACGAGCAGTACTTC. The chain links TRBV7-3 to TRBJ2-7, with a possible D match to TRBD2 (6 bases). Germline CDR1 is SGHTA and CDR2 is FQGTGA. The V end was cut by 9 bases, the J end by 2 bases, with 23 bases between. CDR3 length: 16 residues.

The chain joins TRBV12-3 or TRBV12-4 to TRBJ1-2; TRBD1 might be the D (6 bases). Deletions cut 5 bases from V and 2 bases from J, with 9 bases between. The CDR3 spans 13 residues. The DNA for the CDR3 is TGTGCCAGCAGTCATACAGGGAACTATGGCTACACCTTC. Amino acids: CASSHTGNYGYTF.

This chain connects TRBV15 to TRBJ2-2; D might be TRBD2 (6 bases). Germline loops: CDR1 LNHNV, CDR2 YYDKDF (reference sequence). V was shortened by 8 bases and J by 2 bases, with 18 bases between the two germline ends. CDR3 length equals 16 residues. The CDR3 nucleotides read TGTGCCACCCAAAGGGTTTCCGGGACTAACACCGGGGAGCTGTTTTTT. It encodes CATQRVSGTNTGELFF.

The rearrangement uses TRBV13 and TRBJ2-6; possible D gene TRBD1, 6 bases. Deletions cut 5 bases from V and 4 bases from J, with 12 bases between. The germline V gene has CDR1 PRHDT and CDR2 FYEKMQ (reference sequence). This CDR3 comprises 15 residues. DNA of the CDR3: TGTGCCAGCAGCCTCAGGGGTTCCGGGGCCAACGTCCTGACTTTC. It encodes CASSLRGSGANVLTF.

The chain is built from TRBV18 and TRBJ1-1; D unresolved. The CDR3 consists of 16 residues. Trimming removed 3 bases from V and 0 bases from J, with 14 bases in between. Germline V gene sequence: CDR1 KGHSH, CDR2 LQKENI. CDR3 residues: CASSPTALEMNTEAFF. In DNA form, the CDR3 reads TGTGCCAGCTCACCTACCGCCCTTGAGATGAACACTGAAGCTTTCTTT.

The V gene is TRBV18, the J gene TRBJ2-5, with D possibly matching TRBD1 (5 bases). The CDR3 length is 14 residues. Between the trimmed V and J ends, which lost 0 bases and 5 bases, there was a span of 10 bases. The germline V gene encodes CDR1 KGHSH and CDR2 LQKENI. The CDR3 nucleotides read TGTGCCAGCTCACCACCAACCAAGGGGGAGACCCAGTACTTC. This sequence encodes CASSPPTKGETQYF.

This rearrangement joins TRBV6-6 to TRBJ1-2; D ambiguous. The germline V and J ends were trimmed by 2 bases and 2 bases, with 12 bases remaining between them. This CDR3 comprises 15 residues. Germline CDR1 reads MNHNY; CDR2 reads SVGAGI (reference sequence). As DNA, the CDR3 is TGTGCCAGCAGTTACATACTAGGCTCGAACTATGGCTACACCTTC. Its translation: CASSYILGSNYGYTF.

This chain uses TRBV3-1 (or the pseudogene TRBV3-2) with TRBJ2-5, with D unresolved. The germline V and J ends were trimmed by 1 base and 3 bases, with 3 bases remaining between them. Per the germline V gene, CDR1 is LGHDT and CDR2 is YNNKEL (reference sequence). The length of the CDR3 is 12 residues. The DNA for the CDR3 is TGTGCCAGCAGCCAAGCTGAAGAGACCCAGTACTTC. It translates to CASSQAEETQYF.

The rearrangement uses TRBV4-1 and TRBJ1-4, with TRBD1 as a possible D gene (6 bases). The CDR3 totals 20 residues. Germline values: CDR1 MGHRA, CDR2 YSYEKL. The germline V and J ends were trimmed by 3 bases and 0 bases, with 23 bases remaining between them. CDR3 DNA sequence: TGCGCCAGCAGCCAGAGGATTGGGGGGGGCGATTCCACAACTAATGAAAAACTGTTTTTT. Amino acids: CASSQRIGGGDSTTNEKLFF.

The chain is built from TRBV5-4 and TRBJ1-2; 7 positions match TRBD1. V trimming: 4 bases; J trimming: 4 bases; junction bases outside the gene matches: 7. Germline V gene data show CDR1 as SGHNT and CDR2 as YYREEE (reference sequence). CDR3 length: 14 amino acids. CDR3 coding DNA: TGTGCCAGCAGCGGGGACAGATCGGGCTATGGCTACACCTTC. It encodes CASSGDRSGYGYTF.

CDR3 in DNA: TGTGCCAGCAGGGACGAGCGGGGGGCTACTTACTACGAGCAGTACTTC. Protein: CASRDERGATYYEQYF. This rearrangement joins TRBV6-6 to TRBJ2-7; 9 bases are shared with TRBD2. Unmatched junction bases numbered 12, after V lost 6 bases and J lost 3 bases. Germline CDR1 and CDR2: MNHNY and SVGAGI (reference sequence). This CDR3 spans 16 amino acids.

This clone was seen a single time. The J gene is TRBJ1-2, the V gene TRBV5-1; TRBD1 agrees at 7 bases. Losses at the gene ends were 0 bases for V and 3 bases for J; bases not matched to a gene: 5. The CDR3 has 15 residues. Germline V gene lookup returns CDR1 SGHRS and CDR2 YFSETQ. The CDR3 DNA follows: TGCGCCAGCAGCTTGGCCCCCGACAGGGACTATGGCTACACCTTC. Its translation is CASSLAPDRDYGYTF.